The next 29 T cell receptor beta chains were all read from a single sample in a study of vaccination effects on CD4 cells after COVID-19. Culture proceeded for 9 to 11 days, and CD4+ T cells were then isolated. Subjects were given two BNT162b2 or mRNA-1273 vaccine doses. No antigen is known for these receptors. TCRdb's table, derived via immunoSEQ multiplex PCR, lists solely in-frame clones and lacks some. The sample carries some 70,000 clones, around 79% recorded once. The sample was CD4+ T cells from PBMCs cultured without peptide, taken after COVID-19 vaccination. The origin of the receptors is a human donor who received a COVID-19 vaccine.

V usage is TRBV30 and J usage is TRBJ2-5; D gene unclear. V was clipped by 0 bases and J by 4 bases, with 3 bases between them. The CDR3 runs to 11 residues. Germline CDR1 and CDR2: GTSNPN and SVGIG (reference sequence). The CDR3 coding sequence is TGTGCCTGGAGTGTTGTAGAGACCCAGTACTTC. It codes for CAWSVVETQYF. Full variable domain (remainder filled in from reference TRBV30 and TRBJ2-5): SQTIHQWPATLVQPVGSPLSLECTVEGTSNPNLYWYRQAAGRGLQLLFYSVGIGQISSEVPQNLSASRPQDRQFILSSKKLLLSDSGFYLCAWSVVETQYFGPGTRLLVL.

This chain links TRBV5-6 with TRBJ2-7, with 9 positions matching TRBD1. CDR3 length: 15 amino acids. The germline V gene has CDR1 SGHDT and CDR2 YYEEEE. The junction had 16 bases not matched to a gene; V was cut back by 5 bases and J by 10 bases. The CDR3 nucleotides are TGTGCCAGCAGTTCTACCGGGACAGGGTTTTACGGACAGTACGTC. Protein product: CASSSTGTGFYGQYV.

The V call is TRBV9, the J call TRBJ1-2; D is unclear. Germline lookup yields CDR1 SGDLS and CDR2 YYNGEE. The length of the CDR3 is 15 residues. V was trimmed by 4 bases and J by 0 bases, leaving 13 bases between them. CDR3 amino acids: CASSPTGRANYGYTF. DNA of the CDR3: TGTGCCAGCAGCCCGACCGGGAGAGCTAACTATGGCTACACCTTC.

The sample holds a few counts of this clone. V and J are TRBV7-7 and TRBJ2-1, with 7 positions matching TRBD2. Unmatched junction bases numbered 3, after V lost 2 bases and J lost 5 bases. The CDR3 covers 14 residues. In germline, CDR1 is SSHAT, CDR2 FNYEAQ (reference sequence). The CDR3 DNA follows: TGTGCCAGCAGCTTACTAGCGGACCACAATGAGCAGTTCTTC. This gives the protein CASSLLADHNEQFF.

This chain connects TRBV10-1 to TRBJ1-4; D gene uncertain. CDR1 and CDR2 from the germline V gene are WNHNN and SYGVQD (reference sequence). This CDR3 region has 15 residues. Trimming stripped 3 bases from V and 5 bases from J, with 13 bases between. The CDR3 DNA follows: TGCGCCAGCAGTGAATCCCCGGCAAGGAATGAAAAACTGTTTTTT. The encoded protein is CASSESPARNEKLFF.

CDR3 amino acids: CASSLSSNQPQHF. CDR3 sequence (DNA): TGTGCCAGCAGCTTAAGTAGCAATCAGCCCCAGCATTTT. V usage is TRBV7-2 and J usage is TRBJ1-5, with D hard to call. Germline values: CDR1 SGHTA, CDR2 FQGNSA. Trimming took off 2 bases at V and 0 bases at J, with 2 bases between the two ends. There are 13 residues in the CDR3.

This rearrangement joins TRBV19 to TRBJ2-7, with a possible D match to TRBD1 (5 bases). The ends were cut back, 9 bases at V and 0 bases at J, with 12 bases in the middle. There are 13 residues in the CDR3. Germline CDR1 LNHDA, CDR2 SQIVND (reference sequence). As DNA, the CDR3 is TGTGCCAGCCTTCGACAGCTCTCCTACGAGCAGTACGTC. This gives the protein CASLRQLSYEQYV.

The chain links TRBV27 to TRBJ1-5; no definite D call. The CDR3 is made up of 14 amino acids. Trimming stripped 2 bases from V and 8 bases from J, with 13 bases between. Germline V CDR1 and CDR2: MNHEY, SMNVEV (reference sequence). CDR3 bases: TGTGCCAGCAGTTTACAGGCGGCAAGGAAGCCCCAGCATTTT. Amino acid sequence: CASSLQAARKPQHF.

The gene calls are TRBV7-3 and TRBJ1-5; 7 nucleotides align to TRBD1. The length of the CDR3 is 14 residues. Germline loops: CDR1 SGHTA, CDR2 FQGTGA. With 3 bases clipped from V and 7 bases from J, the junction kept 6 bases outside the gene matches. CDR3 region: CASSFDRDGQPQHF. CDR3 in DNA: TGTGCCAGCAGCTTCGACAGGGATGGCCAGCCCCAGCATTTT. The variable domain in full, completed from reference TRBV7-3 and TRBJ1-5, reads GAGVSQTPSNKVTEKGKYVELRCDPISGHTALYWYRQSLGQGPEFLIYFQGTGAADDSGLPNDRFFAVRPEGSVSTLKIQRTERGDSAVYLCASSFDRDGQPQHFGDGTRLSIL.

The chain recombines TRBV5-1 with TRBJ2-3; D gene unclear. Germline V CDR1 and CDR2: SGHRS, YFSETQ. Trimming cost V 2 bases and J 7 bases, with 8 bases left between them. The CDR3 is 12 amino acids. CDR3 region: CASSLTQHTQYF. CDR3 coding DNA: TGCGCCAGCAGCTTAACCCAGCATACGCAGTATTTT.

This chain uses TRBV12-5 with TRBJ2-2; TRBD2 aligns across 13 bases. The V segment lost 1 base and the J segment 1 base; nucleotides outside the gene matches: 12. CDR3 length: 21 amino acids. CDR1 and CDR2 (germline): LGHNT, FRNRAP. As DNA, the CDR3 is TGTGCTAGTGGTTTGGCGGTGGTGGCAGGACTAGCGGGGGTGAACACCGGGGAGCTGTTTTTT. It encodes CASGLAVVAGLAGVNTGELFF.

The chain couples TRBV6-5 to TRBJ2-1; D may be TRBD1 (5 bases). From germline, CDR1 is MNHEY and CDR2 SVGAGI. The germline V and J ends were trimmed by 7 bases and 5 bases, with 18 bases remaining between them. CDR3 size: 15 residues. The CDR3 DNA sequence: TGTGCCAGCATTCTCTCACAAGCAGGGCACAATGAGCAGTTCTTC. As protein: CASILSQAGHNEQFF.

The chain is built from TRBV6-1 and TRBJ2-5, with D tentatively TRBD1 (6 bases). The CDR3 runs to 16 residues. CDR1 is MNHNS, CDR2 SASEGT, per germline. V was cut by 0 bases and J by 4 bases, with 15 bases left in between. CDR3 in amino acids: CASSEALGQPGETQYF. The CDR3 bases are TGTGCCAGCAGTGAAGCGTTGGGACAACCGGGAGAGACCCAGTACTTC.

The CDR3 is CAWRDGNRGGWTEAFF. The CDR3, as DNA: TGTGCCTGGAGAGATGGGAACAGGGGAGGATGGACTGAAGCTTTCTTT. The rearrangement links TRBV30 to TRBJ1-1, with TRBD1 matching over 7 bases. This CDR3 has 16 residues. Germline-derived CDR1 and CDR2 are GTSNPN and SVGIG (reference sequence). J lost 5 bases, V lost 3 bases, and 15 bases had no gene match.

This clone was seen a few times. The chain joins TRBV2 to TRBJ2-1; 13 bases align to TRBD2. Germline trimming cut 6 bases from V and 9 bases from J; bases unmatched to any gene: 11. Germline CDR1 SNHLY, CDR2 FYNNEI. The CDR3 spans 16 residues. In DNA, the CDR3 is TGTGCCAGCAGCGTTTCACTAGCGGGGGGGCCAGGTGAGCAGTTCTTC. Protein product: CASSVSLAGGPGEQFF.

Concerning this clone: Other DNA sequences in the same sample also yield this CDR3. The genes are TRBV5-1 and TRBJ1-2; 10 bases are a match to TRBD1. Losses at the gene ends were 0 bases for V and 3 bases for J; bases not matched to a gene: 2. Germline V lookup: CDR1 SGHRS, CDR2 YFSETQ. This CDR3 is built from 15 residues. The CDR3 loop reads CASSLGQGADYGYTF. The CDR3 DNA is TGCGCCAGCAGCTTGGGACAGGGGGCGGACTATGGCTACACCTTC.

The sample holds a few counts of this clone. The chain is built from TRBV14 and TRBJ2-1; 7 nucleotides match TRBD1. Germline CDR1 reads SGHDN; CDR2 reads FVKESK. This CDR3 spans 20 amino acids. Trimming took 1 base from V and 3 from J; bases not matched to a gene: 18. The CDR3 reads CASSQVPAVWARGYYNEQFF. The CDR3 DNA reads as TGTGCCAGCAGCCAAGTACCGGCGGTTTGGGCCAGGGGGTACTACAATGAGCAGTTCTTC.

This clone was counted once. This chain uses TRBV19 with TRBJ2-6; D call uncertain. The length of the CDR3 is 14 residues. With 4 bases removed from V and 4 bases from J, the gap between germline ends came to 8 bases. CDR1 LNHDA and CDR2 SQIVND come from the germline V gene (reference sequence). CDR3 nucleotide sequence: TGTGCCAGTAGTACGAAGGGAGGGGCCAACGTCCTGACTTTC. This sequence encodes CASSTKGGANVLTF. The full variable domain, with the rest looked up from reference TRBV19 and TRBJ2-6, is DGGITQSPKYLFRKEGQNVTLSCEQNLNHDAMYWYRQDPGQGLRLIYYSQIVNDFQKGDIAEGYSVSREKKESFPLTVTSAQKNPTAFYLCASSTKGGANVLTFGAGSRLTVL.

CDR3 region: CAGRQVVAEKLFF. Here the CDR3 DNA reads TGTGCCGGGCGACAGGTTGTGGCTGAAAAACTGTTTTTT. V gene TRBV2 combines with J gene TRBJ1-4, with D possibly TRBD1 on 6 matching bases. The germline V gene has CDR1 SNHLY and CDR2 FYNNEI. This CDR3 contains 13 residues. V dropped 11 bases and J dropped 7 bases, with 17 bases sitting between them.

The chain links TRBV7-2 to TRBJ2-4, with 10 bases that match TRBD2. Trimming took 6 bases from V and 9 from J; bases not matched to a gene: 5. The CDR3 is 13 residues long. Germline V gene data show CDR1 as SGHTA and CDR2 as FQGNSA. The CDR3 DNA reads TGTGCCAGCAGAATAGCTAGCGGGGGCATTCAGTACTTC. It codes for CASRIASGGIQYF.

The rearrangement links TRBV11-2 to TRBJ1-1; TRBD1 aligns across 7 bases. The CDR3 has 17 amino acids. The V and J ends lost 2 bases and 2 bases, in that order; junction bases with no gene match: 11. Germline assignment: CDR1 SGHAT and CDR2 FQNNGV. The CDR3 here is CASSLRSWGQLNTEAFF. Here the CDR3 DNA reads TGTGCCAGCAGCTTACGGAGTTGGGGACAGTTAAACACTGAAGCTTTCTTT.

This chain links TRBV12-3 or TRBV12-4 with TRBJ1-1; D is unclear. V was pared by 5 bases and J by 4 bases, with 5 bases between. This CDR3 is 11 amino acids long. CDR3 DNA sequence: TGTGCCAGCAGTCGGGCCACTGAAGCTTTCTTT. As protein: CASSRATEAFF.

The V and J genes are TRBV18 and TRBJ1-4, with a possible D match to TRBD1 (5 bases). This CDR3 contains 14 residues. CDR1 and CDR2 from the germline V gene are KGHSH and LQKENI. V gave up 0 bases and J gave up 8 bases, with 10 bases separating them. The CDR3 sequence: CASSPPGPGEKLFF. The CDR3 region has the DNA TGTGCCAGCTCACCACCGGGGCCGGGGGAAAAACTGTTTTTT. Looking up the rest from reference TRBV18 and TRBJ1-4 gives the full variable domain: NAGVMQNPRHLVRRRGQEARLRCSPMKGHSHVYWYRQLPEEGLKFMVYLQKENIIDESGMPKERFSAEFPKEGPSILRIQQVVRGDSAAYFCASSPPGPGEKLFFGSGTQLSVL.

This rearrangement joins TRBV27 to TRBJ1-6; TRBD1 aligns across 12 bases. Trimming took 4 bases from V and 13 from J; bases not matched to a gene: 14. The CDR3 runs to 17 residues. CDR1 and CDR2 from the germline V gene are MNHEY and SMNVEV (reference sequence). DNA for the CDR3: TGTGCCAGCAGTTCGCGAACCGGGACAGGGGGCACCAGTCCCCTCCACTTT. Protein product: CASSSRTGTGGTSPLHF.

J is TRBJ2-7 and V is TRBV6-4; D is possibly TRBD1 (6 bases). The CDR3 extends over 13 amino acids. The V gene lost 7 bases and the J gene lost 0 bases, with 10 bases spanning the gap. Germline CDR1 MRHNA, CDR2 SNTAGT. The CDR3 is CASTGQDSYEQYV. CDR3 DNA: TGTGCCAGCACGGGACAAGACTCCTACGAGCAGTACGTC.

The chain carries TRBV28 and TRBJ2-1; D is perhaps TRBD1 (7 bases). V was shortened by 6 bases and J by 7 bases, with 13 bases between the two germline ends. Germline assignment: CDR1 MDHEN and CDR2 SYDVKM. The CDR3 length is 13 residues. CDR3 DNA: TGTGCCAGCAGAAAGACAGGGAGGAATGAGCAGTTCTTC. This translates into CASRKTGRNEQFF.

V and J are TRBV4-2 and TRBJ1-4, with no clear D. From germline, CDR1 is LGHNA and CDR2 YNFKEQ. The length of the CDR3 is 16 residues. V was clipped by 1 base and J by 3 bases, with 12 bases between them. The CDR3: CASSQGVGVPNEKLFF. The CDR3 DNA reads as TGTGCCAGCAGCCAAGGCGTCGGGGTACCTAATGAAAAACTGTTTTTT.

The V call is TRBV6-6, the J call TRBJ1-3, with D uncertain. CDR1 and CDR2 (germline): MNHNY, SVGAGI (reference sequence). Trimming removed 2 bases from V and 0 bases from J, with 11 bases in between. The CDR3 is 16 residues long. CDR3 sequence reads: CASSYQGTLSGNTIYF. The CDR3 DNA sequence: TGTGCCAGCAGTTACCAAGGAACCCTCTCTGGAAACACCATATATTTT.

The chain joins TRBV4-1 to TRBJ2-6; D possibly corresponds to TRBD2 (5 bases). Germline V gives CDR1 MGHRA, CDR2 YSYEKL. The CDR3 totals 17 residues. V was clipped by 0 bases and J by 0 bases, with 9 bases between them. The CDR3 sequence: CASSQERGSSGANVLTF. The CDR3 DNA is TGCGCCAGCAGCCAAGAAAGAGGGAGCTCTGGGGCCAACGTCCTGACTTTC.